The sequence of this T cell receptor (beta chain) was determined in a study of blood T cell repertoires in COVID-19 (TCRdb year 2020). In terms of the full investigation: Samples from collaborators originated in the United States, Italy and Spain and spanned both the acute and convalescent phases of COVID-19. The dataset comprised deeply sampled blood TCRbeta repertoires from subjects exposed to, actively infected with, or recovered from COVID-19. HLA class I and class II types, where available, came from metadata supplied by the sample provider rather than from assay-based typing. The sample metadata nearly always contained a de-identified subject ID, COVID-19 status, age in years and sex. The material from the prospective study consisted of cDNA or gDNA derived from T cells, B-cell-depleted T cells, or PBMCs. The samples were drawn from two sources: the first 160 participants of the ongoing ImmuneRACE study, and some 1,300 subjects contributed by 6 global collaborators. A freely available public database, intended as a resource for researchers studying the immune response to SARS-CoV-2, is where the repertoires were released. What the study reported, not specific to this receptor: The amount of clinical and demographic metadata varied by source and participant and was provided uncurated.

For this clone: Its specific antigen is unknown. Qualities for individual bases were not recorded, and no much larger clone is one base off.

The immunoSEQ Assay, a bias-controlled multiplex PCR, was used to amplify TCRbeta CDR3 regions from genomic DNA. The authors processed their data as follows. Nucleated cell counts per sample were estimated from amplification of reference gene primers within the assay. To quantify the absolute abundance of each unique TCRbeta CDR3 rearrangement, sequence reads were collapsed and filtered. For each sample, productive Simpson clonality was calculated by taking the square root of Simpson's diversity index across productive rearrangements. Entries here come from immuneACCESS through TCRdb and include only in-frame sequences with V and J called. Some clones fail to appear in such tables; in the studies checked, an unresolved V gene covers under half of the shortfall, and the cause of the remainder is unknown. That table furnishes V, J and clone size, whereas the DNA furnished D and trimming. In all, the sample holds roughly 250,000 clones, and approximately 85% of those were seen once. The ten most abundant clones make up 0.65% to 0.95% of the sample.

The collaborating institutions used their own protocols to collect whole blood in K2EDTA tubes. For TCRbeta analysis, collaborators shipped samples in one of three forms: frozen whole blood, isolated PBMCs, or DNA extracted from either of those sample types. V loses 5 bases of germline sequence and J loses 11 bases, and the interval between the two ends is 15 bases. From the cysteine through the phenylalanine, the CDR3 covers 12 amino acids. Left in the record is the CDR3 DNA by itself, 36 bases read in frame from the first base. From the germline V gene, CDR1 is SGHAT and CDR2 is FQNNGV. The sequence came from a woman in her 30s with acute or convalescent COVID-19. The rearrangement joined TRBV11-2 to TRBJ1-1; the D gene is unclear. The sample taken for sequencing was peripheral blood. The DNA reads TGTGCCAGCAGCCCGGGATACGCGAGGGCTTTCTTT. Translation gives CASSPGYARAFF.